These 2 T cell receptor beta chains were all obtained from the same sample, sequenced in a study of shared clonotypes between healthy human individuals. The table came from immunoSEQ multiplex PCR; TCRdb's copy has only in-frame clones and leaves some out. This table has about 2,100,000 clones, roughly 91% appearing once. CD45RO-negative cells were positively selected for CCR7, leaving out terminally differentiated effector memory CD45RA+ cells. Sequencing input: naive CD8+ T cells from PBMCs. The receptors stem from a man aged 18 to 29 in good health. Some clones in this sample may be carry-over from other donors' samples.

Written as DNA, the CDR3 is TGCGCCAGCAGATCCGGGACTAGCCTCCACAATGAGCAGTTCTTC. Amino acids: CASRSGTSLHNEQFF. V and J are TRBV5-1 and TRBJ2-1; 9 bases fit TRBD2. The germline V gene has CDR1 SGHRS and CDR2 YFSETQ. CDR3 size: 15 residues. V lost 5 bases to trimming and J lost 5 bases; unmatched junction nucleotides: 8.

The V and J genes are TRBV27 and TRBJ2-3; the D is unclear. Trimming pared 5 bases from V and 5 bases from J, leaving 8 bases between. Per germline, CDR1 MNHEY and CDR2 SMNVEV (reference sequence). The CDR3 totals 12 residues. The chain's CDR3 is CASSLHGDTQYF. DNA of the CDR3: TGTGCCAGCAGTCTTCACGGAGATACGCAGTATTTT.